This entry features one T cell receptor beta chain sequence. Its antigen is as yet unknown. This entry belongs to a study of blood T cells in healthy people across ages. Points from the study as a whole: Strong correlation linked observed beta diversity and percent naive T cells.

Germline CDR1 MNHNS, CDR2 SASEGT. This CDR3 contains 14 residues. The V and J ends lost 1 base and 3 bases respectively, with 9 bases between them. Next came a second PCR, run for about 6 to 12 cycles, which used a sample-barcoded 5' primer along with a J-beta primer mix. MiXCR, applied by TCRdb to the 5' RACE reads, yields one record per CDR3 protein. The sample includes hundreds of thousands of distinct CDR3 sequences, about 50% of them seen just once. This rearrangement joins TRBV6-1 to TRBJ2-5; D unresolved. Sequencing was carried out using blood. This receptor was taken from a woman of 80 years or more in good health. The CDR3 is CASSEVEAKETQYF. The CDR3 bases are TGTGCCAGCAGTGAAGTTGAGGCCAAAGAGACCCAGTACTTC.